These 27 T cell receptor beta chains were sequenced from one sample in a study of cytomegalovirus exposure and HLA in healthy donors (dated by TCRdb to 2016 to 2017). Receptor libraries were prepared by the immunoSEQ multiplex PCR assay. For the multiplex PCR, a mixture combining 60 forward primers for TCR Vbeta segments and 13 reverse primers for TCR Jbeta segments was used. TCRdb provides this immuneACCESS table in a form limited to in-frame rearrangements. Some clones are lacking; in checked studies, under half of them reflect an unresolved V gene, and why the rest are absent is not known. Counted in this sample were about 150,000 clones; 74% of them appeared once. 4.3% of the sample is held by the ten biggest clonotypes. The sample taken for sequencing was PBMCs. The source is a young man in good health and CMV-seropositive.

This clone occurred a few times. This chain links TRBV5-8 with TRBJ1-5, with D uncertain. Germline CDR1 and CDR2: SGHTS and YDEGEE. CDR3 length: 15 amino acids. Trimming shortened V by 2 bases and J by 0 bases, and 9 bases separated the two germline ends. As DNA, the CDR3 is TGTGCCAGCAGCTTAGGCGGCAATAGCAATCAGCCCCAGCATTTT. Translating it yields CASSLGGNSNQPQHF.

To note about this clone: Compared with germline, one end of the junction differs, possibly owing to a read error. The chain uses TRBV7-7 and TRBJ2-1, with a possible D match to TRBD2 (6 bases). Per germline, CDR1 SSHAT and CDR2 FNYEAQ (reference sequence). This CDR3 has 14 residues. The CDR3 reads CASSLALPGAEQFF. The CDR3 nucleotides are TGTGCTAGCAGCTTAGCACTACCGGGAGCAGAGCAGTTCTTC.

V usage is TRBV6-5 and J usage is TRBJ2-7, with 7 nucleotides matching TRBD1. Germline CDR1 and CDR2: MNHEY and SVGAGI. Trimming at V came to 2 bases and at J to 6 bases, leaving 4 bases not matched to a gene. The CDR3 is 13 residues long. The CDR3 region is CASSYTTGFEQYF. In DNA, the CDR3 is TGTGCCAGCAGTTACACGACAGGGTTCGAGCAGTACTTC.

V gene TRBV6-5 combines with J gene TRBJ1-1; D is undetermined. The CDR3 has 14 residues. The germline gives CDR1 MNHEY, CDR2 SVGAGI. The V end was cut by 5 bases, the J end by 3 bases, with 13 bases between. The CDR3 loop reads CASSRGQLYTEAFF. The DNA of the CDR3 is TGTGCCAGCAGTCGTGGGCAGCTATACACTGAAGCTTTCTTT.

J is TRBJ2-3 and V is TRBV19; 8 bases line up with TRBD2. Germline assignment: CDR1 LNHDA and CDR2 SQIVND (reference sequence). With 6 bases clipped from V and 4 bases from J, the junction kept 9 bases outside the gene matches. The CDR3 runs to 15 residues. CDR3 in DNA: TGTGCCAGTAGGCCTCGGGGGGGCCGCGCAGATACGCAGTATTTT. As protein: CASRPRGGRADTQYF.

A remark on this clone: Different DNA sequences within this sample yield the same CDR3. The chain's CDR3 is CASRKTGGTDTQYF. The CDR3 region has the DNA TGTGCCAGCAGGAAAACAGGGGGAACAGATACGCAGTATTTT. V and J are TRBV7-9 and TRBJ2-3; 8 nucleotides match TRBD1. Trimming cost V 6 bases and J 3 bases; bases outside gene matches: 5. The CDR3 is 14 residues long. Germline V gene data show CDR1 as SEHNR and CDR2 as FQNEAQ (reference sequence). Looking up the rest from reference TRBV7-9 and TRBJ2-3 gives the full variable domain: DTGVSQNPRHKITKRGQNVTFRCDPISEHNRLYWYRQTLGQGPEFLTYFQNEAQLEKSRLLSDRFSAERPKGSFSTLEIQRTEQGDSAMYLCASRKTGGTDTQYFGPGTRLTVL.

CDR3 sequence reads: CASSPPGRGYGYTF. DNA of the CDR3: TGTGCCAGCAGCCCCCCCGGCAGGGGCTATGGCTACACCTTC. The chain employs TRBV28 and TRBJ1-2; the D gene is possibly TRBD1 (6 bases). Germline V gives CDR1 MDHEN, CDR2 SYDVKM. Trimming left V 6 bases short and J 4 bases short, with 15 bases between. This CDR3 spans 14 amino acids.

The gene calls are TRBV10-3 and TRBJ1-4, with 9 bases identical to TRBD1. Germline V CDR1 and CDR2: ENHRY, SYGVKD. The CDR3 spans 13 residues. V lost 7 bases, J lost 7 bases, and 4 bases stayed unmatched. In DNA form, the CDR3 reads TGTGCCATCAAGGGGACAGGGTCTGAAAAACTGTTTTTT. This gives the protein CAIKGTGSEKLFF.

V is TRBV7-6 and J is TRBJ1-2, with 8 positions matching TRBD1. The V gene end was trimmed by 3 bases and the J gene end by 1 base; junction bases not matched to a gene: 4. Germline-derived CDR1 and CDR2 are SGHVS and FNYEAQ. This CDR3 region has 15 residues. CDR3 sequence reads: CASSLKTGVNYGYTF. CDR3 coding DNA: TGTGCCAGCAGCTTGAAGACAGGGGTTAACTATGGCTACACCTTC.

V is TRBV13 and J is TRBJ2-4; a weak D match, TRBD2 (5 bases). This CDR3 comprises 16 residues. Between the trimmed V and J ends, which lost 5 bases and 2 bases, there was a span of 16 bases. The germline V gene has CDR1 PRHDT and CDR2 FYEKMQ (reference sequence). Here the CDR3 DNA reads TGTGCCAGCAGCCCCGAGGCAGAGGGCCCCAAAAACATTCAGTACTTC. It codes for CASSPEAEGPKNIQYF.

The gene calls are TRBV19 and TRBJ2-5; D is unresolved. The CDR3 loop spans 13 amino acids. Germline CDR1 and CDR2: LNHDA and SQIVND (reference sequence). The ends were cut back, 6 bases at V and 4 bases at J, with 12 bases in the middle. Here the CDR3 DNA reads TGTGCCAGTAGATCAGGTCCTCGAGAGACCCAGTACTTC. Translation gives CASRSGPRETQYF.

The chain links TRBV6-5 to TRBJ1-3, with TRBD1 matching 8 bases. Germline CDR1 MNHEY, CDR2 SVGAGI. With V trimmed by 6 bases and J by 2 bases, 3 bases remained unmatched. The CDR3 consists of 14 residues. The CDR3 bases are TGTGCCAGCAGGAAACAGGGGGCTGGAAACACCATATATTTT. It codes for CASRKQGAGNTIYF.

The chain links TRBV30 to TRBJ1-3; D is undetermined. CDR1 and CDR2 (germline): GTSNPN, SVGIG (reference sequence). Trimming cost V 5 bases and J 0 bases, with 11 bases left between them. The CDR3 is made up of 14 amino acids. The CDR3 DNA reads as TGTGCCTGGGGTATCCAGGCCTCTGGAAACACCATATATTTT. Translated, it gives CAWGIQASGNTIYF.

The chain couples TRBV7-9 to TRBJ1-1; a possible D gene is TRBD1 (6 bases). CDR1 is SEHNR, CDR2 FQNEAQ, per germline (reference sequence). Between the trimmed V and J ends, which lost 4 bases and 3 bases, there was a span of 15 bases. The CDR3 length is 15 residues. CDR3 region: CASSSAQGRDTEAFF. DNA of the CDR3: TGTGCCAGCAGCTCAGCACAGGGCCGGGACACTGAAGCTTTCTTT. Using reference TRBV7-9 and TRBJ1-1 for the parts outside the CDR3, the full variable domain is DTGVSQNPRHKITKRGQNVTFRCDPISEHNRLYWYRQTLGQGPEFLTYFQNEAQLEKSRLLSDRFSAERPKGSFSTLEIQRTEQGDSAMYLCASSSAQGRDTEAFFGQGTRLTVV.

This clone was observed a few times. The DNA of the CDR3 is TGTGCCACTAGGACAGGGGGACTTGGGGGGATCACTGAAGCTTTCTTT. This translates into CATRTGGLGGITEAFF. This chain joins TRBV19 and TRBJ1-1, with TRBD1 identical over 10 bases. The CDR3 extends over 16 amino acids. V shed 10 bases, J shed 4 bases, and the junction held 15 bases outside the gene matches. Germline CDR1 and CDR2: LNHDA and SQIVND (reference sequence). The variable domain in full, with the rest retrieved from reference TRBV19 and TRBJ1-1, is DGGITQSPKYLFRKEGQNVTLSCEQNLNHDAMYWYRQDPGQGLRLIYYSQIVNDFQKGDIAEGYSVSREKKESFPLTVTSAQKNPTAFYLCATRTGGLGGITEAFFGQGTRLTVV.

Written as DNA, the CDR3 is TGTGCCAGCAGTGCCAGGGACATATATGGCTACACCTTC. It specifies CASSARDIYGYTF. The chain recombines TRBV6-1 with TRBJ1-2, with D maybe TRBD1 (6 bases). The V gene's germline CDR1 is MNHNS and CDR2 SASEGT. Trimming pared 4 bases from V and 5 bases from J, leaving 11 bases between. The CDR3 is 13 residues long.

CDR3 region: CSVGTSNTQYF. The CDR3 bases are TGCAGCGTCGGCACTAGCAATACGCAGTATTTT. This chain links TRBV29-1 with TRBJ2-3; a possible D gene is TRBD2 (6 bases). Trimming pared 6 bases from V and 7 bases from J, leaving 11 bases between. This CDR3 contains 11 residues. The V gene's germline CDR1 is SQVTM and CDR2 ANQGSEA.

V gene TRBV30 combines with J gene TRBJ2-7, with D possibly being TRBD1 (6 bases). V dropped 5 bases and J dropped 6 bases, with 17 bases sitting between them. This CDR3 is built from 13 residues. CDR1 is GTSNPN, CDR2 SVGIG, per germline (reference sequence). CDR3 protein: CAWGNRVAGEQYF. In DNA, the CDR3 is TGTGCCTGGGGGAACAGGGTCGCCGGCGAGCAGTACTTC.

The gene calls are TRBV6-5 and TRBJ1-2; 8 bases are shared with TRBD1. The CDR3 consists of 15 residues. With 4 bases clipped from V and 4 bases from J, the junction kept 8 bases outside the gene matches. The germline CDR1 and CDR2 sequences are MNHEY and SVGAGI. The CDR3 DNA reads as TGTGCCAGCAGTTCAGACAGGGGAATAAGCTATGGCTACACCTTC. It specifies CASSSDRGISYGYTF.

The rearrangement links TRBV28 to TRBJ2-7; D perhaps matches TRBD2 (6 bases). Germline V CDR1 and CDR2: MDHEN, SYDVKM. The CDR3 runs 15 residues. Trimming stripped 2 bases from V and 5 bases from J, with 16 bases between. CDR3 sequence (DNA): TGTGCCAGCAGTTTAGGGGCAGCGGACTACCACGAGCAGTACTTC. Protein product: CASSLGAADYHEQYF.

The V gene is TRBV6-1, the J gene TRBJ1-5; 7 nucleotides match TRBD1. This CDR3 spans 14 amino acids. The J segment lost 10 bases and the V segment lost 5 bases, leaving 11 bases of the junction unmatched. Germline V gene sequence: CDR1 MNHNS, CDR2 SASEGT. The CDR3 loop is CASSIDRAQDPQHF. The CDR3 coding sequence is TGTGCCAGCAGTATCGACAGGGCCCAGGACCCCCAGCATTTT.

This clone was seen only once. V and J are TRBV5-1 and TRBJ1-1, with a tentative D call TRBD1 (5 bases). The V end was cut by 4 bases, the J end by 0 bases, with 13 bases between. CDR3 length: 15 amino acids. Germline V gene sequence: CDR1 SGHRS, CDR2 YFSETQ. The CDR3 region has the DNA TGCGCCAGCAGCAGGCCGACAGCATTGAACACTGAAGCTTTCTTT. Its translation: CASSRPTALNTEAFF.

This chain joins TRBV6-1 and TRBJ2-7; possible D gene TRBD2, 6 bases. The germline CDR1 and CDR2 sequences are MNHNS and SASEGT. The CDR3 covers 13 residues. The CDR3 loop is CGTTEGIMDEQYF. CDR3 coding DNA: TGTGGGACTACGGAGGGGATCATGGACGAGCAGTACTTC.

V and J are TRBV5-1 and TRBJ1-2, with 8 bases identical to TRBD1. Trimming at V came to 4 bases and at J to 4 bases, leaving 6 bases not matched to a gene. Looked up from germline, CDR1 is SGHRS and CDR2 is YFSETQ. The CDR3 sequence is 14 residues long. As DNA, the CDR3 is TGCGCCAGCAGCCACGGGACAGGAGGCTATGGCTACACCTTC. As protein: CASSHGTGGYGYTF.

This chain links TRBV20-1 with TRBJ2-7; D gene uncertain. The germline V gene has CDR1 DFQATT and CDR2 SNEGSKA (reference sequence). The CDR3 runs 10 residues. V was cut by 3 bases and J by 2 bases, with 2 bases left in between. The CDR3 coding sequence is TGCAGTGCTAGCGCCTACGAGCAGTACTTC. It translates to CSASAYEQYF.

The CDR3, as DNA: TGTGCCAGCAGTTTACAGGGCGTCACTGAAGCTTTCTTT. Protein sequence: CASSLQGVTEAFF. The chain uses TRBV6-1 and TRBJ1-1, with D possibly matching TRBD1 (6 bases). Trimming took 5 bases from V and 4 from J, leaving 11 bases between them. The CDR3 sequence is 13 residues long. Germline values: CDR1 MNHNS, CDR2 SASEGT.

The chain combines TRBV9 with TRBJ1-1; unclear D gene. The germline V gene has CDR1 SGDLS and CDR2 YYNGEE. The V end lost 1 base, the J end lost 0 bases, and 10 bases lay between the germline ends. The CDR3 has 15 residues. In DNA, the CDR3 is TGTGCCAGCAGCGTAAAGGCAGGTATGAACACTGAAGCTTTCTTT. This codes for CASSVKAGMNTEAFF.